This TCR beta chain derives from a study of blood T cell repertoires in COVID-19. The CDR3 contains 18 residues. The V gene end was trimmed by 0 bases and the J gene end by 1 base; junction bases not matched to a gene: 9. CDR1 is SGDLS, CDR2 YYNGEE, per germline. As originally analysed: Reference gene primers were amplified, and this amplification served to estimate nucleated cell counts. Clones were read by immunoSEQ multiplex PCR, and TCRdb kept only the in-frame ones, dropping some. That table is the source of V, J and clone size, and D and trimming were worked out from the DNA. Found here are about 150,000 clones, over 60% of them singletons; the top ten hold around 3.5%.

The receptor comes from a woman older than 75 with acute or convalescent COVID-19. Sequencing was carried out using peripheral blood. This rearrangement joins TRBV9 to TRBJ2-3; 9 positions match TRBD2. Here the CDR3 DNA reads TGTGCCAGCAGCGTAGCCCCCGGGACTAGCTTAGGCACAGATACGCAGTATTTT. As protein: CASSVAPGTSLGTDTQYF.